The present T cell receptor beta chain was sequenced within a study of T cell repertoires in cytomegalovirus infection. Turning to the study itself: Carrying CMV and the relevant HLA type showed in public TCR beta signatures.

Study observations and caveats: Identification of carriers of CMV plus the relevant HLA was performed using cumulative public TCR beta family frequency. The response measured ex vivo was dominated by TCR beta clonotypes (HLA-C-restricted and CMV-specific).

V gave up 5 bases and J gave up 8 bases, with 18 bases separating them. This CDR3 contains 14 residues. CDR1 is MNHEY, CDR2 SVGAGI, per germline. TCRdb passed the reads through MiXCR, listing each CDR3 protein once. The data hold approximately 750,000 distinct CDR3 sequences, with approximately 34% observed a single time. About this clonotype itself: Its matching antigen is unknown.

The TCR comes from a human donor in good health (CMV status not recorded). Some clones in this sample may be carry-over from other donors' samples. The chain couples TRBV6-5 to TRBJ1-2; D is possibly TRBD1 (6 bases). The sample comprised PBMCs. CDR3: CASSTPHRVEGYTF. CDR3 nucleotide sequence: TGTGCCAGCAGTACCCCCCACAGGGTGGAAGGCTACACCTTC.